The next 31 T cell receptor beta chains were all read from a single sample in a study of blood T cells in healthy people across ages. Through a sample-barcoded 5' primer and a J-beta primer mix, a second PCR was run for roughly 6 to 11 cycles. Each CDR3 protein is one row after TCRdb ran MiXCR on the 5' RACE reads. The sample holds hundreds of thousands of distinct CDR3 sequences, around 30% seen once. The specimen sequenced was blood. The receptors derive from a woman of 80 years or more in good health.

In its sample, this clonotype was seen many times. The chain has TRBV20-1 and TRBJ1-2, with D unclear. Deletions cut 3 bases from V and 5 bases from J, with 16 bases between. This CDR3 has 14 residues. Germline V lookup: CDR1 DFQATT, CDR2 SNEGSKA (reference sequence). The CDR3 DNA follows: TGCAGTGCTAGGCCAGAGGATGGGGTTTATGGCTACACCTTC. It codes for CSARPEDGVYGYTF.

Ten or more counts support this clonotype. DNA of the CDR3: TGTGCCATCAGTATTCAGGGTTCCGGGGAGACCCAGTACTTC. This sequence encodes CAISIQGSGETQYF. V usage is TRBV10-3 and J usage is TRBJ2-5, with D possibly matching TRBD1 (5 bases). Trimming removed 5 bases from V and 5 bases from J, with 15 bases in between. Germline V gives CDR1 ENHRY, CDR2 SYGVKD. The CDR3 sequence is 14 residues long.

This clonotype appeared many times. The chain links TRBV12-3 or TRBV12-4 to TRBJ2-5; 15 bases are shared with TRBD2. The length of the CDR3 is 18 residues. J lost 4 bases, V lost 6 bases, and 12 bases had no gene match. The CDR3 loop reads CASSRTSGGAESRETQYF. The CDR3 nucleotides read TGTGCCAGCAGCCGGACTAGCGGGGGGGCAGAGTCGCGAGAGACCCAGTACTTC.

This clonotype was seen many times. This chain connects TRBV7-2 to TRBJ2-1; TRBD2 agrees at 10 bases. The CDR3 has 16 residues. CDR1 and CDR2 from the germline V gene are SGHTA and FQGNSA. The J segment lost 2 bases and the V segment lost 5 bases, leaving 6 bases of the junction unmatched. CDR3 protein: CASSLRTSGTYNEQFF. CDR3 nucleotide sequence: TGTGCCAGCAGCCTACGGACTAGCGGCACCTACAATGAGCAGTTCTTC.

This clonotype was observed a few times. The CDR3 spells CASSQDEGGGLSVTDTQYF. CDR3 nucleotide sequence: TGCGCCAGCAGCCAAGATGAAGGGGGTGGGCTCTCCGTCACAGATACGCAGTATTTT. The chain has TRBV4-1 and TRBJ2-3; D is possibly TRBD1 (6 bases). Germline V gene sequence: CDR1 MGHRA, CDR2 YSYEKL. V was pared by 0 bases and J by 2 bases, with 21 bases between. The CDR3 contains 19 residues.

There are many counts of this clonotype. This chain uses TRBV4-3 with TRBJ1-6; maybe TRBD1 (6 bases). This CDR3 is 15 amino acids long. V lost 1 base to trimming and J lost 7 bases, with 11 bases between them. Per germline, CDR1 LGHNA and CDR2 YSLEER. CDR3 residues: CASSQGQVANSPLHF. CDR3 DNA sequence: TGCGCCAGCAGCCAAGGACAGGTCGCAAATTCACCCCTCCACTTT.

This rearrangement joins TRBV6-2 or TRBV6-3 to TRBJ2-2; D gene unclear. The V end was cut by 8 bases, the J end by 0 bases, with 13 bases between. CDR3 length equals 15 residues. Germline CDR1 and CDR2: MNHEY and SVGEGT. CDR3 amino acids: CASRVGSTNTGELFF. As DNA, the CDR3 is TGTGCCAGCCGAGTGGGCAGCACGAACACCGGGGAGCTGTTTTTT.

This clonotype has at least ten counts. This chain connects TRBV29-1 to TRBJ2-4; 8 bases are a match to TRBD2. The germline gives CDR1 SQVTM, CDR2 ANQGSEA. With V trimmed by 5 bases and J by 5 bases, 8 bases remained unmatched. The CDR3 has 14 residues. CDR3 loop: CSVTSPGGENIQYF. CDR3 coding DNA: TGCAGCGTTACCAGCCCGGGAGGGGAAAACATTCAGTACTTC.

The gene calls are TRBV11-3 and TRBJ2-5; D call uncertain. V was pared by 1 base and J by 3 bases, with 6 bases between. This CDR3 is built from 13 residues. CDR1 and CDR2 from the germline V gene are SGHNT and YENEEA. CDR3 DNA: TGTGCCAGCAGCTTAGGGTTCGAAGAGACCCAGTACTTC. Encoded protein: CASSLGFEETQYF.

This clonotype was counted at least ten times. The gene calls are TRBV6-2 or TRBV6-3 and TRBJ1-2; 8 bases are shared with TRBD1. V shed 8 bases and J 0 bases; nucleotides not matched to a gene: 11. The germline V gene has CDR1 MNHEY and CDR2 SVGEGT. The CDR3 is 16 amino acids. The CDR3 DNA reads TGTGCCAGCCGTCCAGGGGGCAGGACTTCTAACTATGGCTACACCTTC. As protein: CASRPGGRTSNYGYTF.

For this clonotype: Mismatch with germline at one junction end may stem from a read error. V usage is TRBV12-3 or TRBV12-4 and J usage is TRBJ2-3; 12 nucleotides line up with TRBD2. The CDR3 has 18 residues. Here the CDR3 reads CASSLVGLAGGSADAQYF. DNA of the CDR3: TGTGCCAGCAGTTTAGTAGGGCTAGCGGGGGGGAGCGCAGATGCGCAGTATTTT.

This clonotype was seen only a few times. This CDR3 reads CASSPHRQTSNQPQHF. The CDR3 coding sequence is TGTGCCAGCAGTCCACACCGACAGACAAGCAATCAGCCCCAGCATTTT. V and J are TRBV6-5 and TRBJ1-5; TRBD1 might be the D (5 bases). The CDR3 totals 16 residues. V lost 5 bases and J 1 base, leaving 15 bases between the germline ends. Germline V gene sequence: CDR1 MNHEY, CDR2 SVGAGI.

This clonotype was observed a few times. This rearrangement joins TRBV4-1 to TRBJ2-1, with D maybe TRBD2 (6 bases). There are 12 residues in the CDR3. V was shortened by 3 bases and J by 8 bases, with 8 bases between the two germline ends. Germline values: CDR1 MGHRA, CDR2 YSYEKL. CDR3 loop: CASSHGGDEQFF. The CDR3 nucleotides are TGCGCCAGCAGCCACGGAGGGGATGAGCAGTTCTTC.

The chain employs TRBV20-1 and TRBJ1-3, with D uncertain. The V and J ends lost 0 bases and 0 bases respectively, with 12 bases between them. Germline V CDR1 and CDR2: DFQATT, SNEGSKA (reference sequence). The CDR3 runs 16 residues. CDR3 region: CSARDVMGSSGNTIYF. Here the CDR3 DNA reads TGCAGTGCTAGAGATGTTATGGGTAGCTCTGGAAACACCATATATTTT.

This chain links TRBV6-4 with TRBJ2-7; 8 nucleotides agree with TRBD1. The J call could be wrong; TRBJ2-5 is a better fit for the DNA end. This CDR3 is 14 amino acids long. Germline V lookup: CDR1 MRHNA, CDR2 SNTAGT. Here the CDR3 reads CASRGQGAWETQYF. The CDR3 DNA follows: TGTGCCAGCAGGGGGCAGGGGGCGTGGGAGACCCAGTACTTC.

In this sample, this clonotype turned up many times. V gene TRBV10-1 combines with J gene TRBJ2-3, with D maybe TRBD1 (6 bases). This CDR3 contains 14 residues. CDR1 is WNHNN and CDR2 is SYGVQD in the germline V gene (reference sequence). V was clipped by 10 bases and J by 7 bases, with 21 bases between them. For the CDR3, the DNA is TGCGCCACCAAAGGAGACAGGTTCCCATATACGCAGTATTTT. As protein: CATKGDRFPYTQYF.

This clonotype was detected ten times or more. This chain links TRBV7-8 with TRBJ2-5, with 10 positions matching TRBD2. The germline CDR1 and CDR2 sequences are SGHVS and FQNEAQ. The CDR3 is made up of 18 amino acids. J gave up 5 bases and V 4 bases, and 16 bases lay outside the gene matches. CDR3 residues: CASSSRGGSGGPRETQYF. The CDR3 DNA follows: TGTGCCAGCAGCTCCCGCGGGGGTAGCGGGGGGCCACGGGAGACCCAGTACTTC.

The genes are TRBV3-1 and TRBJ2-5; D ambiguous. The J call may be in error: the DNA end matches TRBJ2-7 better. The CDR3 consists of 11 residues. The germline V gene encodes CDR1 LGHDT and CDR2 YNNKEL (reference sequence). CDR3 loop: CASSRTNEQYF. The DNA of the CDR3 is TGTGCCAGCAGCCGAACGAACGAGCAGTACTTC.

Comments on this clonotype: A much larger clone lies a single base off, so this may be a read error. V is TRBV20-1 and J is TRBJ2-5, with TRBD2 matching 14 bases. This CDR3 comprises 18 residues. Germline CDR1 DFQATT, CDR2 SNEGSKA (reference sequence). The ends lost 7 bases at V and 1 base at J; junction bases unmatched: 14. The CDR3 reads CSVSGLAGGPTRQETQYF. CDR3 coding DNA: TGCAGTGTTTCCGGACTAGCGGGGGGCCCTACGCGCCAAGAGACCCAGTACTTC.

This clonotype was detected many times. J is TRBJ1-2 and V is TRBV29-1; D not resolved. V lost 7 bases, J lost 6 bases, and 15 bases lay in between. The CDR3 runs 12 residues. CDR1 is SQVTM, CDR2 ANQGSEA, per germline. The CDR3 here is CSASGSGDGYTF. The CDR3 DNA is TGCAGCGCCTCGGGGTCCGGGGATGGCTACACCTTC.

Details on this clonotype: The DNA is omitted, as the CDR3 cannot be located on it reliably, and the CDR3 follows TCRdb's listing. The chain employs TRBV7-5 and TRBJ1-5; TRBD1 is the table's D call and was not checked against the DNA. TRBV7-5 represents a pseudogene. A total of 18 residues make up the CDR3, ends included. The CDR3 loop is CISVSEAPRCQVNQPQHF.

This clonotype was counted many times. The chain employs TRBV6-1 and TRBJ1-2; D possibly corresponds to TRBD1 (5 bases). The CDR3 has 14 residues. The germline gives CDR1 MNHNS, CDR2 SASEGT. Trimming took off 7 bases at V and 3 bases at J, with 15 bases between the two ends. CDR3 nucleotide sequence: TGTGCCAGCACCCGAGGGGCGACGGACTATGGCTACACCTTC. As protein: CASTRGATDYGYTF.

This clonotype was seen ten or more times. In DNA form, the CDR3 reads TGCAGCGTTAATAGGGGTACCACAGATACGCAGTATTTT. It is translated as CSVNRGTTDTQYF. The chain employs TRBV29-1 and TRBJ2-3; TRBD1 is a possible D gene (5 bases). V gave up 5 bases and J gave up 2 bases, with 11 bases separating them. In germline, CDR1 is SQVTM, CDR2 ANQGSEA. The CDR3 sequence is 13 residues long.

Notes on this clonotype: A read error is possible here, since a much larger clone lies one base away. The chain links TRBV12-3 or TRBV12-4 to TRBJ1-1, with unresolved D. The CDR3 spans 14 residues. With 7 bases removed from V and 6 bases from J, the gap between germline ends came to 18 bases. The CDR3 spells CASTPDPLYAEAFF. CDR3 sequence (DNA): TGTGCCAGCACCCCAGACCCCCTTTACGCTGAAGCTTTCTTT.

This chain links TRBV6-1 with TRBJ2-2, with D maybe TRBD2 (5 bases). V shed 6 bases and J shed 2 bases, with 10 bases lying between them. The CDR3 sequence is 14 residues long. Germline values: CDR1 MNHNS, CDR2 SASEGT. CDR3 nucleotide sequence: TGTGCCAGCAGCGGACTCCTAAACACCGGGGAGCTGTTTTTT. The encoded protein is CASSGLLNTGELFF.

This clonotype was counted ten times or more. The chain joins TRBV7-2 to TRBJ2-1; no firm D call. Trimming took 4 bases from V and 0 from J, leaving 16 bases between them. Per the germline V gene, CDR1 is SGHTA and CDR2 is FQGNSA. The CDR3 is 17 residues long. CDR3 nucleotides: TGTGCCAGCAGCTATAGGTCCGGGTCATCCTCCTACAATGAGCAGTTCTTC. This gives the protein CASSYRSGSSSYNEQFF.

This clonotype appeared a single time. This may come from a read error, since a much larger clone is one base off. Written as DNA, the CDR3 is TGTGCCTGGAATTTTTACAGCCCCAATTCACCCCTCCACTTT. Translating it yields CAWNFYSPNSPLHF. V gene TRBV30 combines with J gene TRBJ1-6, with D unclear. CDR1 and CDR2 from the germline V gene are GTSNPN and SVGIG (reference sequence). The CDR3 has 14 residues. V dropped 4 bases and J dropped 7 bases, with 14 bases sitting between them.

In the case of this clonotype: One end of the junction does not line up with germline, which may come from a read error. The CDR3 is CAGSLLGQDTYEQYF. The CDR3, as DNA: TGTGCCGGCAGCTTGCTGGGACAGGATACCTACGAGCAGTACTTC. The V call is TRBV5-6, the J call TRBJ2-7, with 8 bases that match TRBD1. Germline assignment: CDR1 SGHDT and CDR2 YYEEEE. The CDR3 is 15 amino acids.

As concerns this clonotype: This may be a read error: a much more frequent sequence differs by one nucleotide. The chain has TRBV20-1 and TRBJ1-2, with a tentative D call TRBD1 (5 bases). The CDR3 spans 14 residues. CDR1 is DFQATT and CDR2 is SNEGSKA in the germline V gene (reference sequence). The CDR3 spells CSAGADKFNYGNTF. In DNA, the CDR3 is TGCAGTGCTGGGGCGGACAAATTTAACTATGGCAACACCTTC.

The table lists this clonotype with a few counts. The gene calls are TRBV27 and TRBJ2-5; 10 nucleotides match TRBD2. In germline, CDR1 is MNHEY, CDR2 SMNVEV (reference sequence). CDR3 size: 15 residues. J gave up 2 bases and V 5 bases, and 5 bases lay outside the gene matches. CDR3 sequence reads: CASSRASGGQETQYF. The CDR3, as DNA: TGTGCCAGCAGTAGGGCTAGCGGGGGACAAGAGACCCAGTACTTC.

This clonotype came up many times. The chain uses TRBV5-1 and TRBJ2-5; D might be TRBD2 (6 bases). V was trimmed by 4 bases and J by 4 bases, leaving 17 bases between them. The V gene's germline CDR1 is SGHRS and CDR2 YFSETQ. The CDR3 is 15 residues long. The CDR3 reads CASSPPGGTGETQYF. The CDR3 coding sequence is TGCGCCAGCAGCCCGCCGGGCGGGACGGGAGAGACCCAGTACTTC.